This is a list of T cell receptor beta chains from one sample in a study of identical twins. TCRdb analysed the 5' RACE reads with MiXCR anew, one entry per CDR3 protein. The sample holds over 550,000 distinct CDR3 sequences, about 7.6% seen once. The same sample was also studied in work on yellow fever vaccine responses in identical twins.

Sequenced material: PBMCs. These receptors all stem from a woman younger than 35 in good health. CDR3s include the opening cysteine and the closing phenylalanine or tryptophan. The order of the fields is V gene, D gene, clone size, J gene, CDR3 DNA, CDR3 protein. A D gene is named only where the DNA matches it firmly. Only part of the rows carry a size: once, few, many, or a class if the clone is expanded.

TRBV12-3/TRBV12-4	NA	many	TRBJ1-1	TGTGCCAGCAGTTTAATTAGGCAGAACACTGAAGCTTTCTTT	CASSLIRQNTEAFF
TRBV2	NA	few	TRBJ2-1	TGTGCCAGCAGGGGGGACTCCACCCATGAGCAGTTCTTC	CASRGDSTHEQFF
TRBV27	NA	many	TRBJ2-1	TGTGCCACCGGCTGGGGGAGCTCCTACAATGAGCAGTTCTTC	CATGWGSSYNEQFF
TRBV15	NA	many	TRBJ1-5	TGTGCCACCAGCAGGACAGACCCTGGGCGGTATCAGCCCCAGCATTTT	CATSRTDPGRYQPQHF
TRBV6-1	TRBD2	NA	TRBJ2-3	TGTGCCAGCAGACCGCTAGCGGGAGGTTGGGATACGCAGTATTTT	CASRPLAGGWDTQYF
TRBV7-6	NA	NA	TRBJ2-1	TGTGCCAGCAGCCACCCCCCGGGGAGAGGGTACAATGAGCAGTTCTTC	CASSHPPGRGYNEQFF
TRBV2	TRBD2	few	TRBJ2-1	TGTGCCAGCCCGCAACCTTGGACTAGCGGGGGGGGAAGCTCCTACAATGAGCAGTTCTTC	CASPQPWTSGGGSSYNEQFF
TRBV11-1	NA	many	TRBJ2-2	TGTGCCAGCACCCCTCCCTTGGTGGGGGGCAAGAACACCGGGGAGCTGTTTTTT	CASTPPLVGGKNTGELFF
TRBV13	NA	few	TRBJ1-2	TGTGCCAGCAGCTTAGTGTCGGCAGGTGCTATGTATGGCTACACCTTC	CASSLVSAGAMYGYTF
TRBV20-1	NA	few	TRBJ2-1	TGCAGTGCCCTCGGGTCGCGCGGGGCAAATGAGCAGTTCTTC	CSALGSRGANEQFF
TRBV18	NA	NA	TRBJ2-2	TGTGCCAGCTCACCACCGACCAGAGGAGACACCGGGGAGCTGTTTTTT	CASSPPTRGDTGELFF
TRBV7-2	TRBD1	many	TRBJ2-3	TGTGCCAGCAGCATAAGGGACAGGGTAACAGATACGCAGTATTTT	CASSIRDRVTDTQYF
TRBV3-1	TRBD1	many	TRBJ2-7	TGTGGCAGCAGCCAACCGACAGGGGGATTCTACGAGCAGTACTTC	CGSSQPTGGFYEQYF
TRBV20-1	NA	NA	TRBJ2-1	TGCAGTGCTAGAGATCTGGGGGGCCGCTCCTACAATGAGCAGTTCTTC	CSARDLGGRSYNEQFF
TRBV7-2	NA	many	TRBJ2-7	TGTGCCAGCACCCTCGAACCCTACGAGCAGTACTTC	CASTLEPYEQYF
TRBV4-1	NA	NA	TRBJ1-1	TGCGCCAGCAGCCAACGGCAAGTGGACACTGAAGCTTTCTTT	CASSQRQVDTEAFF
TRBV6-5	NA	few	TRBJ2-3	TGTGCCAGCAGTTACTTTGCCCGGGTTCAGGCCACAGATACGCAGTATTTT	CASSYFARVQATDTQYF
TRBV12-3/TRBV12-4	TRBD1	NA	TRBJ2-5	TGTGCCAGCAGTTTAGTACAGGGGACATACAACCAAGAGACCCAGTACTTC	CASSLVQGTYNQETQYF
TRBV6-5	TRBD1	NA	TRBJ2-1	TGTGCCAGCAGTTACTTGGGACAGGGGGCGCCTGACAATGAGCAGTTCTTC	CASSYLGQGAPDNEQFF
TRBV12-3/TRBV12-4	NA	few	TRBJ1-6	TGTGCCAGCAGTTTGATGGACATGTTTAATTCACCCCTCCACTTT	CASSLMDMFNSPLHF
TRBV4-1	TRBD2	many	TRBJ2-1	TGCGCCAGCAGCCAAGATGGGGGACTAGCAAGCGAGCAGTTCTTC	CASSQDGGLASEQFF
TRBV27	TRBD1	NA	TRBJ2-1	TGTGCCAGCAGTTCAGGGACAGGGAACCCGCGTAATGAGCAGTTCTTC	CASSSGTGNPRNEQFF
TRBV29-1	NA	NA	TRBJ1-1	TGCAGCGTTGGTGGATACACTGAAGCTTTCTTT	CSVGGYTEAFF
TRBV12-3/TRBV12-4	TRBD2	many	TRBJ2-1	TGTGCCAGCAGCAAGGAAAGGCGGGAGGCCTCCTACAATGAGCAGTTCTTC	CASSKERREASYNEQFF
TRBV5-1	NA	few	TRBJ1-1	TGCGCCAGCAGCTTTGCCCAGGGACTGTATGAAGCTTTCTTT	CASSFAQGLYEAFF
TRBV5-1	NA	many	TRBJ1-1	TGCGCCAGCAGCTTGGCTGGGGACTTTGAAGCTTTCTTT	CASSLAGDFEAFF
TRBV5-1	NA	NA	TRBJ2-1	TGCGCCAGCAGCTTGGTTTCTAGCCTTGATAATGAGCAGTTCTTC	CASSLVSSLDNEQFF
TRBV5-1	NA	few	TRBJ2-1	TGCGCCAGCAGCTTCGGTCCGGGGACTTATAATGAGCAGTTCTTC	CASSFGPGTYNEQFF
TRBV28	NA	few	TRBJ2-4	TGTGCCAGCAGGGACCCGGGAGCCAAAAACATTCAGTACTTC	CASRDPGAKNIQYF
TRBV5-1	TRBD1	many	TRBJ1-1	TGCGCCAGCAGCAAAGGACAGGGCGAGGCTGAAGCTTTCTTT	CASSKGQGEAEAFF
TRBV11-2	NA	few	TRBJ2-2	TGTGCCAGCAGGCAGACTTCAACCGGGGAGCTGTTTTTT	CASRQTSTGELFF
TRBV14	TRBD2	many	TRBJ2-5	TGTGCCAGCAGCCAGGTAGCGGGAGAGACCCAGTACTTC	CASSQVAGETQYF
TRBV5-5	NA	NA	TRBJ2-5	TGTGCCAGCAGCTTGTTAGGGGGTGTGTCGGAGACCCAGTACTTC	CASSLLGGVSETQYF
TRBV6-5	NA	many	TRBJ1-5	TGTGCCAGCAGTTACGGAAGCAATCAGCCCCAGCATTTT	CASSYGSNQPQHF
TRBV5-1	TRBD1	NA	TRBJ2-3	TGCGCCAGCAGCTTTACCGGGACAGGGGGTACAGATACGCAGTATTTT	CASSFTGTGGTDTQYF
TRBV6-5	NA	NA	TRBJ2-5	TGTGCCAGCAGTTTCGGTCGCCCGACAGGCCGACAAACCCAAGAGACCCAGTACTTC	CASSFGRPTGRQTQETQYF
TRBV28	NA	many	TRBJ2-7	TGTGCCAGCAGTTTCGGTGGCAGGGCCTACGAGCAGTACTTC	CASSFGGRAYEQYF
TRBV29-1	NA	few	TRBJ2-1	TGCAGCGTTGAAGAGTGGCTTCAGGATGAGCAGTTCTTC	CSVEEWLQDEQFF
TRBV12-3/TRBV12-4	TRBD2	NA	TRBJ2-2	TGTGCCTGCAGCCACACCGGGACTAGCGGGGGGGCCTTCACCGGGGAGCTGTTTTTT	CACSHTGTSGGAFTGELFF
TRBV5-6	TRBD2	few	TRBJ2-5	TGTGCCAGCAGCTTGGGACTAGCTTACAGCGGGACCCAGTACTTC	CASSLGLAYSGTQYF